The T cell receptor beta chain under discussion was sequenced for a study of blood T cell repertoires in COVID-19 (dated by TCRdb to about 2020). With regard to the full study: For ImmuneRACE Cohort 3, a participant was defined as recovered based on two consecutive negative NP/OP PCR tests, clearance by a healthcare professional, or resolution of symptoms. Samples covering the acute and convalescent phases of COVID-19 were provided by collaborators in the United States, Italy and Spain. The material from the prospective study consisted of cDNA or gDNA derived from T cells, B-cell-depleted T cells, or PBMCs. Deeply sampled blood TCRbeta repertoires from subjects exposed to, actively infected with, or recovered from COVID-19 were included in the dataset. A freely available public database, intended as a resource for researchers studying the immune response to SARS-CoV-2, is where the repertoires were released. The samples were drawn from two sources: the first 160 participants of the ongoing ImmuneRACE study, and over 950 subjects contributed by 6 global collaborators. Sample metadata almost always included a de-identified subject ID, COVID-19 status, age in years and sex. HLA class I and class II types, where available, came from metadata supplied by the sample provider rather than from assay-based typing.

TCRbeta CDR3 regions were amplified from genomic DNA by means of the immunoSEQ Assay, a bias-controlled multiplex PCR. The study's own analysis went as follows. The number of nucleated cells in each sample was estimated by amplification of reference gene primers within the assay. To quantify the absolute abundance of each unique TCRbeta CDR3 rearrangement, sequence reads were collapsed and filtered. Productive Simpson clonality was computed per sample as the square root of Simpson's diversity index over productive rearrangements. TCRdb took over this immuneACCESS table, retaining in-frame rearrangements with V and J assigned. Such tables are incomplete; in checked studies, under half of the missing clones stem from an unresolved V gene, and the remainder is unexplained. That table supplies the V and J calls and clone size; D and trimming were determined from the DNA. This sample comprises 250,000 to 300,000 clones, around 89% of them detected only once. Around 2% of the sample rests with the top ten.

In the prospective study, participants were about 18 to 89 years old, resided in approximately 25 geographic areas of the United States, and were enrolled through a virtual design. Cohort assignment in the prospective study relied on participant-reported clinical history from a screening survey and a study questionnaire. In the prospective study, whole blood, serum and a nasopharyngeal or oropharyngeal swab were collected from each participant by mobile phlebotomists. Prospective study participants could optionally give additional blood draws and questionnaires over an approximately two-month period. Before DNA extraction, blood samples from the prospective study were shipped at room temperature or frozen. Broad study findings and their caveats: Clinical and demographic metadata were provided uncurated, with the amount varying by source and participant.

Concerning this clone: What this receptor recognizes is not known. No quality values exist for individual bases; no much larger clone is one base distant.

This receptor was taken from a woman aged 55-70 years in a cohort exposed to, infected with or recovered from COVID-19 (not recorded which). The sequenced material came from PBMCs or T cells enriched from blood (not recorded which).

The base sequence is TGTGCCAGCAGCTTAGCGGGAGCGGGGCACAATGAGCAGTTCTTC. It translates to CASSLAGAGHNEQFF. Recombination connected TRBV11-2 to TRBJ2-1; TRBD2 lines up with 7 middle nucleotides. The germline V gene yields SGHAT for CDR1 and FQNNGV for CDR2. At the junction V is shortened by 1 base and J by 5 bases; bases outside the gene matches: 5. From the cysteine through the phenylalanine, the CDR3 covers 15 amino acids. Of the read, only the CDR3 DNA is kept; its 45 bases are in frame from base 1.